Shown below are 30 T cell receptor beta chains from a single sample sequenced in a study of T cells in Graves' hyperthyroidism and ophthalmopathy. Amplified regions were TCR beta CDR3 sequences from RNA transcripts. First-round RT-PCR targeting the TCR CDR3 was performed with the HTBI primer set. Using its own MiXCR run on the multiplex PCR reads, TCRdb lists one record per CDR3 protein. The data contain hundreds of thousands of distinct CDR3 sequences, roughly 15% of them singletons. Sequenced: blood. The receptors shown here come from a woman aged 50 to 60 with Graves' ophthalmopathy.

CDR3 coding DNA: TGTGCCAGCAGCCGTAGGGACCTGATTAGCGGGAGCTACGAGCAGTACTTC. Residues: CASSRRDLISGSYEQYF. The chain couples TRBV7-9 to TRBJ2-7; 9 bases are a match to TRBD2. The junction had 14 bases not matched to a gene; V was cut back by 5 bases and J by 3 bases. The CDR3 is made up of 17 amino acids. Germline values: CDR1 SEHNR, CDR2 FQNEAQ (reference sequence).

This clonotype was recorded a few times. The chain carries TRBV3-1 and TRBJ2-3, with TRBD2 matching 14 bases. CDR1 and CDR2 from the germline V gene are LGHDT and YNNKEL (reference sequence). CDR3 size: 17 residues. The J segment lost 4 bases and the V segment lost 5 bases, leaving 8 bases of the junction unmatched. This chain's CDR3 is CASSYGTSGSFSDTQYF. CDR3 nucleotide sequence: TGTGCCAGCAGCTATGGGACTAGCGGGAGTTTTTCAGATACGCAGTATTTT.

V gene TRBV28 combines with J gene TRBJ1-6; D gene ambiguous. V dropped 8 bases and J dropped 7 bases, with 24 bases sitting between them. This CDR3 is 17 amino acids long. Germline V gene data show CDR1 as MDHEN and CDR2 as SYDVKM. CDR3 in DNA: TGTGCCAGCGGTCCCCGGCTCCGGCATTTTGAGAATTCACCCCTCCACTTT. Its translation: CASGPRLRHFENSPLHF.

Many counts were recorded for this clonotype. The chain has TRBV20-1 and TRBJ1-5; D remains unclear. Germline assignment: CDR1 DFQATT and CDR2 SNEGSKA (reference sequence). The length of the CDR3 is 13 residues. With 1 base removed from V and 1 base from J, the gap between germline ends came to 5 bases. The CDR3 reads CSARGLSNQPQHF. The CDR3, as DNA: TGCAGTGCTAGAGGGCTCAGCAATCAGCCCCAGCATTTT.

V and J are TRBV7-3 and TRBJ2-3; no clear D. The DNA end lines up better with TRBJ1-5; the J call may be wrong. Germline lookup yields CDR1 SGHTA and CDR2 FQGTGA. This CDR3 comprises 14 residues. DNA for the CDR3: TGTGCCAGCAGCTTTGGCGGGAAAGCAGATACGCAGCATTTT. This sequence encodes CASSFGGKADTQHF.

The V gene is TRBV4-1, the J gene TRBJ1-5, with 7 positions matching TRBD1. Germline CDR1 is MGHRA and CDR2 is YSYEKL. The CDR3 is 14 residues long. J was trimmed by 7 bases and V by 2 bases; bases with no gene match: 5. CDR3 protein: CASSQTGEVQPQHF. The CDR3, as DNA: TGCGCCAGCAGCCAAACAGGGGAAGTCCAGCCCCAGCATTTT.

This clonotype was detected ten times or more. This chain connects TRBV18 to TRBJ1-1, with 10 nucleotides matching TRBD1. In germline, CDR1 is KGHSH, CDR2 LQKENI. V lost 2 bases and J lost 1; bases outside the gene matches: 4. The CDR3 is made up of 16 amino acids. The CDR3 DNA is TGTGCCAGCTCACCAAGGACAGGGGGGGGGAACACTGAAGCTTTCTTT. Translation: CASSPRTGGGNTEAFF.

The sample holds a few counts of this clonotype. The V gene is TRBV7-9, the J gene TRBJ1-2; 7 bases match TRBD1. CDR1 is SEHNR, CDR2 FQNEAQ, per germline (reference sequence). V dropped 4 bases and J dropped 2; count of bases not matched to a gene: 10. This CDR3 has 16 amino acids. CDR3 bases: TGTGCCAGCAGCTCAGACGGGACAGACAGAAACTATGGCTACACCTTC. Translated, it gives CASSSDGTDRNYGYTF.

The V gene is TRBV5-6, the J gene TRBJ1-2, with unresolved D. Trimming cost V 0 bases and J 8 bases, with 8 bases left between them. Germline lookup yields CDR1 SGHDT and CDR2 YYEEEE. This CDR3 region has 12 residues. In DNA, the CDR3 is TGTGCCAGCAGCTTGGTGGGAGGCGGCTACACCTTC. Protein sequence: CASSLVGGGYTF. The complete variable domain, with remaining parts taken from reference TRBV5-6 and TRBJ1-2, reads DAGVTQSPTHLIKTRGQQVTLRCSPKSGHDTVSWYQQALGQGPQFIFQYYEEEERQRGNFPDRFSGHQFPNYSSELNVNALLLGDSALYLCASSLVGGGYTFGSGTRLTVV.

This clonotype was counted only a few times. CDR3 in amino acids: CASSVGSGTYNEQFF. The DNA of the CDR3 is TGTGCCAGCAGCGTGGGAAGCGGAACCTACAATGAGCAGTTCTTC. The chain carries TRBV9 and TRBJ2-1, with D possibly being TRBD2 (5 bases). Germline V gives CDR1 SGDLS, CDR2 YYNGEE. This CDR3 comprises 15 residues. Trimming took off 2 bases at V and 2 bases at J, with 11 bases between the two ends.

This clonotype was counted between two and nine times. This chain links TRBV7-3 with TRBJ2-7; TRBD2 matches 10 bases. The CDR3 contains 17 residues. Unmatched junction bases numbered 9, after V lost 0 bases and J lost 4 bases. Per the germline V gene, CDR1 is SGHTA and CDR2 is FQGTGA. The CDR3 here is CASSLTRAASGSYEQYF. In DNA, the CDR3 is TGTGCCAGCAGCTTAACGCGAGCGGCTAGCGGGAGTTACGAGCAGTACTTC.

In this sample, this clonotype turned up many times. V usage is TRBV7-9 and J usage is TRBJ2-3; the match to TRBD1 covers 7 bases. CDR3 length: 13 amino acids. CDR1 and CDR2 from the germline V gene are SEHNR and FQNEAQ (reference sequence). Trimming took 4 bases from V and 5 from J; bases not matched to a gene: 3. The DNA for the CDR3 is TGTGCCAGCAGCTACACAGGGGTAGATACGCAGTATTTT. It translates to CASSYTGVDTQYF.

This clonotype was picked up many times. V is TRBV14 and J is TRBJ2-5, with 10 nucleotides matching TRBD2. This CDR3 is built from 14 residues. V was pared by 2 bases and J by 4 bases, with 1 base of the junction left unmatched. Germline-derived CDR1 and CDR2 are SGHDN and FVKESK. The DNA of the CDR3 is TGTGCCAGCAGCCAAACTAGCGGGATAGAGACCCAGTACTTC. Translated, it gives CASSQTSGIETQYF.

This clonotype was seen a handful of times. CDR3 bases: TGTGCCAGTAGTATAGACCAAGAGACCCAGTACTTC. This encodes CASSIDQETQYF. This chain links TRBV19 with TRBJ2-5, with D unclear. The germline CDR1 and CDR2 sequences are LNHDA and SQIVND (reference sequence). The V end was cut by 0 bases, the J end by 1 base, with 0 bases between. The CDR3 is 12 residues long.

This clonotype was seen more than once but under ten times. The gene calls are TRBV28 and TRBJ2-1; 7 bases are shared with TRBD2. The length of the CDR3 is 14 residues. From germline, CDR1 is MDHEN and CDR2 SYDVKM. The junction had 6 bases not matched to a gene; V was cut back by 2 bases and J by 8 bases. DNA of the CDR3: TGTGCCAGCAGTTTAGAGGGAGGGCAGCATGAGCAGTTCTTC. Translated: CASSLEGGQHEQFF.

The V gene is TRBV2, the J gene TRBJ2-1; 9 positions agree with TRBD2. The CDR3 extends over 15 amino acids. Germline CDR1 SNHLY, CDR2 FYNNEI. The V and J ends lost 8 bases and 7 bases, in that order; junction bases with no gene match: 12. CDR3 amino acids: CASGGLAGNWNEQFF. CDR3 coding DNA: TGTGCCAGCGGAGGGCTAGCGGGAAATTGGAATGAGCAGTTCTTC.

Many counts were recorded for this clonotype. The gene calls are TRBV7-8 and TRBJ2-1; no definite D call. The CDR3 runs 12 residues. Trimming pared 5 bases from V and 4 bases from J, leaving 6 bases between. Germline assignment: CDR1 SGHVS and CDR2 FQNEAQ. The CDR3 DNA reads as TGTGCCAGCAGCCACCAGTACAATGAGCAGTTCTTC. It yields the protein CASSHQYNEQFF.

This clonotype was seen ten or more times. The chain's CDR3 is CSARDRGNEQFF. In DNA form, the CDR3 reads TGCAGTGCTAGAGACAGGGGTAATGAGCAGTTCTTC. The rearrangement joins TRBV20-1 to TRBJ2-1; possibly TRBD1 for D (6 bases). The CDR3 spans 12 residues. The V gene's germline CDR1 is DFQATT and CDR2 SNEGSKA (reference sequence). Trimming cost V 0 bases and J 7 bases, with 7 bases left between them.

This clonotype was detected many times. The chain couples TRBV6-2 or TRBV6-3 to TRBJ1-1, with D possibly matching TRBD1 (6 bases). CDR3 length equals 17 residues. V dropped 2 bases and J dropped 1 base, with 17 bases sitting between them. CDR1 MNHEY and CDR2 SVGEGT come from the germline V gene. CDR3 amino acids: CASSYDPPGQPNTEAFF. The CDR3 coding sequence is TGTGCCAGCAGTTACGATCCGCCGGGACAACCGAACACTGAAGCTTTCTTT.

V usage is TRBV6-1 and J usage is TRBJ2-1; TRBD2 aligns across 7 bases. Germline trimming cut 5 bases from V and 2 bases from J; bases unmatched to any gene: 9. Germline V gene lookup returns CDR1 MNHNS and CDR2 SASEGT. CDR3 length equals 16 residues. The CDR3 DNA reads as TGTGCCAGCAGTTCGTCTAGCGGAGGAGCCTACAATGAGCAGTTCTTC. As protein: CASSSSSGGAYNEQFF.

This clonotype was seen at least ten times. The CDR3 DNA sequence: TGTGCCAGCAGCTTGGAGGGGGGGAGCCTTGGCGAGCAGTACTTC. Amino acid sequence: CASSLEGGSLGEQYF. The chain couples TRBV7-2 to TRBJ2-7, with D possibly being TRBD2 (7 bases). CDR1 and CDR2 (germline): SGHTA, FQGNSA. The CDR3 has 15 residues. V lost 3 bases, J lost 6 bases, and 18 bases lay in between.

Many counts were recorded for this clonotype. The chain carries TRBV12-3 or TRBV12-4 and TRBJ1-5; tentatively, D is TRBD1 (5 bases). The germline V and J ends were trimmed by 5 bases and 0 bases, with 23 bases remaining between them. The length of the CDR3 is 19 residues. DNA for the CDR3: TGTGCCAGCAGTGGGAAGTATCGGACACAAACAGATAGCAATCAGCCCCAGCATTTT. It codes for CASSGKYRTQTDSNQPQHF.

Regarding this clonotype: This clone may be a read error of a much larger clone one base away. The chain uses TRBV10-3 and TRBJ2-7, with D perhaps matching TRBD1 (6 bases). The V and J ends lost 2 bases and 2 bases respectively, with 13 bases between them. The CDR3 spans 15 residues. CDR1 ENHRY and CDR2 SYGVKD come from the germline V gene. The CDR3: CAISEGGRLAYEQYF. CDR3 bases: TGTGCCATCAGTGAGGGGGGCCGACTGGCCTACGAGCAGTACTTC.

At least ten counts were recorded for this clonotype. The J gene is TRBJ2-1, the V gene TRBV27; the D gene could be TRBD1 or TRBD2 (6 bases each). The ends were cut back, 4 bases at V and 4 bases at J, with 26 bases in the middle. The CDR3 loop spans 19 amino acids. Germline V CDR1 and CDR2: MNHEY, SMNVEV (reference sequence). The CDR3 coding sequence is TGTGCCAGCAGTTATAGGGGGGCCGTTCGTATTGGTGGTTACAATGAGCAGTTCTTC. Translating it yields CASSYRGAVRIGGYNEQFF.

The chain carries TRBV19 and TRBJ1-3, with D perhaps matching TRBD1 (5 bases). Trimming shortened V by 4 bases and J by 0 bases, and 13 bases separated the two germline ends. The CDR3 runs 16 residues. Germline V CDR1 and CDR2: LNHDA, SQIVND (reference sequence). CDR3 loop: CASSKGAAASGNTIYF. CDR3 nucleotide sequence: TGTGCCAGTAGTAAAGGGGCAGCCGCCTCTGGAAACACCATATATTTT.

This clonotype was detected a few times. The chain uses TRBV5-4 and TRBJ2-5; D ambiguous. In germline, CDR1 is SGHNT, CDR2 YYREEE (reference sequence). This CDR3 has 9 residues. V lost 10 bases and J 5 bases, leaving 6 bases between the germline ends. The CDR3 coding sequence is TGTGCCGACGGGGAGACCCAGTACTTC. Protein: CADGETQYF.

This clonotype was counted many times. This chain joins TRBV20-1 and TRBJ1-5; D possibly corresponds to TRBD1 (6 bases). CDR3 size: 14 residues. Germline-derived CDR1 and CDR2 are DFQATT and SNEGSKA (reference sequence). V lost 3 bases and J 5 bases, leaving 14 bases between the germline ends. CDR3 sequence (DNA): TGCAGTGCTAGTGTAGGGGGTCGGGATCAGCCCCAGCATTTT. Translating gives CSASVGGRDQPQHF.

This clonotype was seen ten or more times. The CDR3 nucleotides are TGTGCCAGCAGTTTGAGGGGCACCTATGGCTACACCTTC. It specifies CASSLRGTYGYTF. The chain is built from TRBV27 and TRBJ1-2; a possible D gene is TRBD1 (5 bases). The CDR3 loop spans 13 amino acids. Germline loops: CDR1 MNHEY, CDR2 SMNVEV (reference sequence). V gave up 3 bases and J gave up 4 bases, with 9 bases separating them.

The sample holds a few counts of this clonotype. This chain joins TRBV28 and TRBJ1-3, with D possibly TRBD1 on 6 matching bases. The CDR3 is made up of 15 amino acids. Looked up from germline, CDR1 is MDHEN and CDR2 is SYDVKM. V was shortened by 7 bases and J by 3 bases, with 16 bases between the two germline ends. CDR3 amino acids: CASIKGQLIGNTIYF. The CDR3 bases are TGTGCCAGCATAAAAGGACAGTTAATTGGAAACACCATATATTTT.

This clonotype was seen at least ten times. The genes are TRBV29-1 and TRBJ2-7; D perhaps matches TRBD1 (7 bases). Trimming cost V 6 bases and J 1 base, with 13 bases left between them. The length of the CDR3 is 13 residues. Germline-derived CDR1 and CDR2 are SQVTM and ANQGSEA. CDR3 nucleotide sequence: TGCAGCGTGACCGGGGGACAGTCCTACGAGCAGTACTTC. Translating gives CSVTGGQSYEQYF.